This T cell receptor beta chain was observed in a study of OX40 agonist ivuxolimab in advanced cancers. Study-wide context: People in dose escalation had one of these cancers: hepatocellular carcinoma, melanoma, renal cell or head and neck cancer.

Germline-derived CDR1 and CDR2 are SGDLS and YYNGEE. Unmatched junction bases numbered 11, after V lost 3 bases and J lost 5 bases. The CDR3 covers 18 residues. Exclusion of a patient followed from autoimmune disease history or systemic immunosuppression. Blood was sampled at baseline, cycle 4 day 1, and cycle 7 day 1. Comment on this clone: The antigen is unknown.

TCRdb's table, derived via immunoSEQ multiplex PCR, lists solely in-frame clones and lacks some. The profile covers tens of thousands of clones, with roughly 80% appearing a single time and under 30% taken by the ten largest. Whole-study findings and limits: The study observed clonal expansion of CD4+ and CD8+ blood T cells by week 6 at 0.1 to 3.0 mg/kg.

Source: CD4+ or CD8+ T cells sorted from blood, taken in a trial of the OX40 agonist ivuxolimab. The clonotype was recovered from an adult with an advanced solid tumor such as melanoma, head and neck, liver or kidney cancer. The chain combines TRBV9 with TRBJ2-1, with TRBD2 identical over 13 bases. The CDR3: CASSEFPGTSGDHNEQFF. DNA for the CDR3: TGTGCCAGCAGCGAATTCCCCGGGACTAGCGGGGACCACAATGAGCAGTTCTTC.